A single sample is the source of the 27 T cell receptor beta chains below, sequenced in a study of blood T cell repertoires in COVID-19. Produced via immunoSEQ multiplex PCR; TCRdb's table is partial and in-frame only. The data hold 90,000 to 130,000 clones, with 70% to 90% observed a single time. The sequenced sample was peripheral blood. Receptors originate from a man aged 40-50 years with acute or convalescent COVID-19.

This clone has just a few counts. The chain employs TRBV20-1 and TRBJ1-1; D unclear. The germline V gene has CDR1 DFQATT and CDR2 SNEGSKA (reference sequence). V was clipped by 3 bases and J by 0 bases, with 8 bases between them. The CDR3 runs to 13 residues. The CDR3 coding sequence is TGCAGTGCTAGTGAGAACATGAACACTGAAGCTTTCTTT. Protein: CSASENMNTEAFF.

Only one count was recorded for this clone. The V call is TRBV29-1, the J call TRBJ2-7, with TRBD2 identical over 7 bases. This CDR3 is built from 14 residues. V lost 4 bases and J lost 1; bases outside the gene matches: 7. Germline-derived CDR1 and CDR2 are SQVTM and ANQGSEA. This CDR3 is CSVGVRGSSYEQYF. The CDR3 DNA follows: TGCAGCGTTGGAGTGCGCGGGAGTTCCTACGAGCAGTACTTC.

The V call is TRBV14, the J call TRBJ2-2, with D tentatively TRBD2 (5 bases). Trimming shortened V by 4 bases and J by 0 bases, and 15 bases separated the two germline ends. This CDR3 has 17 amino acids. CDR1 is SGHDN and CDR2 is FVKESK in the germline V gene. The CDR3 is CASSPHKSGANTGELFF. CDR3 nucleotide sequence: TGTGCCAGCAGCCCCCACAAAAGCGGAGCGAACACCGGGGAGCTGTTTTTT.

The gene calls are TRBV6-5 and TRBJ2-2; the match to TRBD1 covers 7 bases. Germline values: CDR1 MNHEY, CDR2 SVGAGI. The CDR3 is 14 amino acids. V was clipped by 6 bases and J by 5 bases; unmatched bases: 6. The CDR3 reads CASRAGTVTGELFF. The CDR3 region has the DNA TGTGCCAGCAGAGCCGGGACAGTTACCGGGGAGCTGTTTTTT.

CDR3 coding DNA: TGTGCCAGCAGCCAAGGAGGTTCACCCCTCCACTTT. It translates to CASSQGGSPLHF. The chain couples TRBV3-1 (or the pseudogene TRBV3-2) to TRBJ1-6; D unclear. Germline V gene lookup returns CDR1 LGHDT and CDR2 YNNKEL (reference sequence). The V end was cut by 1 base, the J end by 9 bases, with 4 bases between. The CDR3 totals 12 residues.

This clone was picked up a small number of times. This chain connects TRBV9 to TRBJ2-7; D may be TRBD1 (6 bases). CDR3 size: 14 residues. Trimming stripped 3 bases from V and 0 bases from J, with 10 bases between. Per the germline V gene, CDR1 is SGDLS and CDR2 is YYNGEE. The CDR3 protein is CASSGDTNSYEQYF. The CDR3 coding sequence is TGTGCCAGCAGCGGGGACACTAACTCCTACGAGCAGTACTTC.

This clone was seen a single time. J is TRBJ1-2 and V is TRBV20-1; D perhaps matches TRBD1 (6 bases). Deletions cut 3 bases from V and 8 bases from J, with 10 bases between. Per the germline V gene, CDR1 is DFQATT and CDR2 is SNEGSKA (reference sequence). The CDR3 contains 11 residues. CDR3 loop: CSARATGGYTF. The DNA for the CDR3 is TGCAGTGCTAGGGCTACAGGGGGCTACACCTTC.

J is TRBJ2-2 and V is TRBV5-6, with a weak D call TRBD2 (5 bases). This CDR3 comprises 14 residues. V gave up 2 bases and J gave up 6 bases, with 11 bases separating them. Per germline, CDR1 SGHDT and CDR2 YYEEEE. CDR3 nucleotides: TGTGCCAGCAGCTTCTTAGGCGGGTCCGGGGAGCTGTTTTTT. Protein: CASSFLGGSGELFF. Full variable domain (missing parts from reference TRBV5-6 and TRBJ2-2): DAGVTQSPTHLIKTRGQQVTLRCSPKSGHDTVSWYQQALGQGPQFIFQYYEEEERQRGNFPDRFSGHQFPNYSSELNVNALLLGDSALYLCASSFLGGSGELFFGEGSRLTVL.

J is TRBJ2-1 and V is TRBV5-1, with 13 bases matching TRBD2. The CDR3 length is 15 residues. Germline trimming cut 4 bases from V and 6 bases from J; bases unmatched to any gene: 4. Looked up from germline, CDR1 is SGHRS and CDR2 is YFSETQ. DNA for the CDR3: TGCGCCAGCAGCCCTGGGACTAGCGGGGCCAATGAGCAGTTCTTC. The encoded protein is CASSPGTSGANEQFF.

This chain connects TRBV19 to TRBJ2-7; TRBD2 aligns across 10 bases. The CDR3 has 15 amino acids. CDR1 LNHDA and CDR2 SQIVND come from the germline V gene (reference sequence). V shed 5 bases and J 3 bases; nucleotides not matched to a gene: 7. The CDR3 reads CASSLRTSGYYEQYF. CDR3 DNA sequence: TGTGCCAGTAGTCTCCGGACTAGCGGCTACTACGAGCAGTACTTC.

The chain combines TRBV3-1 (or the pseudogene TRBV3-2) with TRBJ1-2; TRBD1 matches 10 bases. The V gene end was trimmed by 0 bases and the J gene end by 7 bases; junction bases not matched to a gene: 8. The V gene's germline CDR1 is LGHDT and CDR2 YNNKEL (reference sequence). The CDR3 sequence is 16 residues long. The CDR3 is CASSQEATGGLRGYTF. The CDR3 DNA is TGTGCCAGCAGCCAAGAGGCGACAGGGGGCTTGCGTGGCTACACCTTC.

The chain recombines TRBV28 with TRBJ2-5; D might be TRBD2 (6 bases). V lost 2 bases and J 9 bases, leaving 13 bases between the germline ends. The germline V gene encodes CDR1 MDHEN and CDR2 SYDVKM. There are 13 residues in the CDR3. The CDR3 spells CASSLPGTAAQYF. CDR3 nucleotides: TGTGCCAGCAGTTTACCCGGGACTGCGGCCCAGTACTTC. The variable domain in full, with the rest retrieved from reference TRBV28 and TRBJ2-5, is DVKVTQSSRYLVKRTGEKVFLECVQDMDHENMFWYRQDPGLGLRLIYFSYDVKMKEKGDIPEGYSVSREKKERFSLILESASTNQTSMYLCASSLPGTAAQYFGPGTRLLVL.

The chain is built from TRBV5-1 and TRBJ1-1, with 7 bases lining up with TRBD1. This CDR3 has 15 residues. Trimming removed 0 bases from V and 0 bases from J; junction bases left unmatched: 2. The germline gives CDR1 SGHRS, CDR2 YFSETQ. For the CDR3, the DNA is TGCGCCAGCAGCTTGGACGGGACAGTGAACACTGAAGCTTTCTTT. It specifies CASSLDGTVNTEAFF. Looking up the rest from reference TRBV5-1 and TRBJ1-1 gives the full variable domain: KAGVTQTPRYLIKTRGQQVTLSCSPISGHRSVSWYQQTPGQGLQFLFEYFSETQRNKGNFPGRFSGRQFSNSRSEMNVSTLELGDSALYLCASSLDGTVNTEAFFGQGTRLTVV.

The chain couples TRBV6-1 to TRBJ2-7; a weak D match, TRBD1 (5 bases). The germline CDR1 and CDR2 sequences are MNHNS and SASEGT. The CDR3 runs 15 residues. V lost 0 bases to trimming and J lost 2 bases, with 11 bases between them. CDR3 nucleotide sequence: TGTGCCAGCAGTGAAGCGGTGACAGTAGCCTACGAGCAGTACTTC. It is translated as CASSEAVTVAYEQYF.

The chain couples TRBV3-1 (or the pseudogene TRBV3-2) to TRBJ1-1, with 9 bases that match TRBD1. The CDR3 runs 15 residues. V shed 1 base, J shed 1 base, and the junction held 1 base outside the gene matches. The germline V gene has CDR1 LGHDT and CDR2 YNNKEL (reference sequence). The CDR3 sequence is CASSQGTGANTEAFF. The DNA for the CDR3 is TGTGCCAGCAGCCAAGGGACAGGGGCGAACACTGAAGCTTTCTTT.

CDR3 DNA sequence: TGCGCCAGCAGCCAAGGAAAACTAGCGGGGGGATACGAGCAGTACTTC. Protein product: CASSQGKLAGGYEQYF. J is TRBJ2-7 and V is TRBV4-1; 12 bases agree with TRBD2. This CDR3 has 16 residues. The germline CDR1 and CDR2 sequences are MGHRA and YSYEKL. Trimming cost V 1 base and J 4 bases; bases outside gene matches: 5.

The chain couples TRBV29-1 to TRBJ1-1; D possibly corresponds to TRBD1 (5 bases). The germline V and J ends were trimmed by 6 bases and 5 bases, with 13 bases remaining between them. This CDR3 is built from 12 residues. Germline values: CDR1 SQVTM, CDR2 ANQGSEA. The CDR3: CSVSTGGTEAFF. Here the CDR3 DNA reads TGCAGCGTCTCAACCGGGGGGACTGAAGCTTTCTTT.

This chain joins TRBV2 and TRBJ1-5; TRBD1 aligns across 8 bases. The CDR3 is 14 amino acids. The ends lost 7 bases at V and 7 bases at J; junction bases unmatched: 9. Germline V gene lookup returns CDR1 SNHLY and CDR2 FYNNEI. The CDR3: CASTGQGGIQPQHF. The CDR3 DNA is TGTGCCAGCACAGGACAGGGAGGAATCCAGCCCCAGCATTTT.

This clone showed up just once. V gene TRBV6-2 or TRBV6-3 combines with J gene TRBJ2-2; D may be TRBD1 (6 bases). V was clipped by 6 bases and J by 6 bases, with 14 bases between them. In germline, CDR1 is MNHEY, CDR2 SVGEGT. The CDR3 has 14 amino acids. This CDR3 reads CASSHQEGAGELFF. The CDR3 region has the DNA TGTGCCAGCAGCCACCAAGAGGGGGCCGGGGAGCTGTTTTTT.

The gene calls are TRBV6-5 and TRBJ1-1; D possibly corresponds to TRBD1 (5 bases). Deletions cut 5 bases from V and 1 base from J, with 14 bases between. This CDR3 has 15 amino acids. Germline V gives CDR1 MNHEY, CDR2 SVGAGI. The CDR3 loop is CASSRRQPGNTEAFF. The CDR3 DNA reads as TGTGCCAGCAGTCGTAGACAGCCGGGGAACACTGAAGCTTTCTTT.

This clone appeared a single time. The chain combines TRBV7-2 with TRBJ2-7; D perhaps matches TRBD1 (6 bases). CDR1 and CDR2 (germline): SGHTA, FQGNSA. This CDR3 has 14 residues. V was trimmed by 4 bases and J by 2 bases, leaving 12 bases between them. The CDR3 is CASSSRTATYEQYF. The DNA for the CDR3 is TGTGCCAGCAGCTCAAGGACAGCTACCTACGAGCAGTACTTC.

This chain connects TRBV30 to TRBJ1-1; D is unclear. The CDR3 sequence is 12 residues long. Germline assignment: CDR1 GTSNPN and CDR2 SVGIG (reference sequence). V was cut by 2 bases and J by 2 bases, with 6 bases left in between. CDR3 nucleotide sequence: TGTGCCTGGAGTCAACATAACACTGAAGCTTTCTTT. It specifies CAWSQHNTEAFF.

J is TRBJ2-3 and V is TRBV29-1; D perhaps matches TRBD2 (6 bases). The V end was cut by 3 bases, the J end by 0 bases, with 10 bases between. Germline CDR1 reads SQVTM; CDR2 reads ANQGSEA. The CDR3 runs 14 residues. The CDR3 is CSVDSGVSTDTQYF. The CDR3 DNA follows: TGCAGCGTTGATAGCGGAGTTAGCACAGATACGCAGTATTTT.

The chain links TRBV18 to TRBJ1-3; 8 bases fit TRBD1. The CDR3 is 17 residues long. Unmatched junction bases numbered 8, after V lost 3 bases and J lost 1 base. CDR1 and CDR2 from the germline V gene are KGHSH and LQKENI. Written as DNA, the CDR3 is TGTGCCAGCTCACCTTACCCCAGGACAGGGTCTGGAAACACCATATATTTT. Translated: CASSPYPRTGSGNTIYF.

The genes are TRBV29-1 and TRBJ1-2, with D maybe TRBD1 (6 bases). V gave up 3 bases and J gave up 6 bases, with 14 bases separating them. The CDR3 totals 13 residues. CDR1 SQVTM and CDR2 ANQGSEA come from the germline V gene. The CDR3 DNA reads TGCAGCGTTGAGACCAGGGGTGTCAATGGCTACACCTTC. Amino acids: CSVETRGVNGYTF.

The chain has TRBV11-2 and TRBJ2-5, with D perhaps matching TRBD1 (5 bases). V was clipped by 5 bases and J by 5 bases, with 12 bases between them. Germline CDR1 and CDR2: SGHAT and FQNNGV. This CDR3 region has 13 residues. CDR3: CASSPQGWETQYF. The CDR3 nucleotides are TGTGCCAGCAGCCCTCAGGGTTGGGAGACCCAGTACTTC.

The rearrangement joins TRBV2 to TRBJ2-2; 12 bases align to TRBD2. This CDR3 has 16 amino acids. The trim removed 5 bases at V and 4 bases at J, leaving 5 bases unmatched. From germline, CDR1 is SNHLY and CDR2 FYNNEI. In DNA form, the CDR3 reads TGTGCCAGCAGTAGGACTAGCGGGGCCGCCACCGGGGAGCTGTTTTTT. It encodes CASSRTSGAATGELFF.